The next 16 T cell receptor beta chains were all read from a single sample in a study of blood T cell repertoires in COVID-19. Method: immunoSEQ multiplex PCR; TCRdb's copy keeps in-frame clones and lacks some. In the table there are 380,000 or so clones, 89% of which are singletons. The sequencing sample was made of peripheral blood. The receptors come from a man aged 40-50 years with acute or convalescent COVID-19.

The chain employs TRBV6-5 and TRBJ1-5; D gene uncertain. Per germline, CDR1 MNHEY and CDR2 SVGAGI. The CDR3 spans 13 residues. V lost 6 bases, J lost 3 bases, and 9 bases lay in between. CDR3 protein: CASRGFLNQPQHF. CDR3 bases: TGTGCCAGCAGGGGCTTCCTCAATCAGCCCCAGCATTTT.

This rearrangement joins TRBV7-2 to TRBJ2-5; TRBD2 aligns across 9 bases. The germline V gene encodes CDR1 SGHTA and CDR2 FQGNSA. The CDR3 consists of 16 residues. The V segment lost 4 bases and the J segment 4 bases; nucleotides outside the gene matches: 10. The DNA for the CDR3 is TGTGCCAGCAGCTCCGAAATTCCTAGCGGGGTAGAGACCCAGTACTTC. Its protein product is CASSSEIPSGVETQYF.

The V call is TRBV6-5, the J call TRBJ1-1; D uncertain. V was clipped by 6 bases and J by 4 bases, with 18 bases between them. The CDR3 is 15 amino acids. In germline, CDR1 is MNHEY, CDR2 SVGAGI. CDR3 amino acids: CASSPPGRRVTEAFF. CDR3 nucleotides: TGTGCCAGCAGCCCCCCCGGTCGGCGGGTCACTGAAGCTTTCTTT.

The chain employs TRBV4-1 and TRBJ2-1; TRBD2 might be the D (6 bases). The CDR3 runs to 15 residues. Trimming removed 0 bases from V and 3 bases from J, with 9 bases in between. CDR1 MGHRA and CDR2 YSYEKL come from the germline V gene. CDR3 DNA: TGCGCCAGCAGCCAAGAATCGGGAGTCTACAATGAGCAGTTCTTC. This gives the protein CASSQESGVYNEQFF.

The chain has TRBV3-1 (or the pseudogene TRBV3-2) and TRBJ1-5, with 7 bases aligning to TRBD1. Unmatched junction bases numbered 4, after V lost 0 bases and J lost 2 bases. The germline CDR1 and CDR2 sequences are LGHDT and YNNKEL (reference sequence). The CDR3 is made up of 16 amino acids. CDR3 DNA sequence: TGTGCCAGCAGCCAAGAAGGGGGCGCCGGCAATCAGCCCCAGCATTTT. Translating gives CASSQEGGAGNQPQHF.

The DNA for the CDR3 is TGTGCCAGCAGTTTATCGGCAATCGGGGACATAAAAAATAATTCACCCCTCCACTTT. Translation: CASSLSAIGDIKNNSPLHF. The chain uses TRBV28 and TRBJ1-6, with D possibly matching TRBD1 (6 bases). Between the trimmed V and J ends, which lost 1 base and 5 bases, there was a span of 21 bases. The germline V gene encodes CDR1 MDHEN and CDR2 SYDVKM. The CDR3 contains 19 residues.

The rearrangement uses TRBV6-6 and TRBJ2-7; a weak D match, TRBD1 (6 bases). Germline V gene data show CDR1 as MNHNY and CDR2 as SVGAGI (reference sequence). The CDR3 spans 14 residues. Trimming left V 7 bases short and J 6 bases short, with 19 bases between. DNA for the CDR3: TGTGCCAGCACCAATACAGGGAGTAGGGGCGAGCAGTACTTC. It encodes CASTNTGSRGEQYF.

The rearrangement links TRBV30 to TRBJ2-3; D is possibly TRBD2 (6 bases). V was trimmed by 5 bases and J by 11 bases, leaving 20 bases between them. Germline V gives CDR1 GTSNPN, CDR2 SVGIG (reference sequence). The CDR3 covers 13 residues. In DNA, the CDR3 is TGTGCCTGGGGAGGGGAGCTGAGGCCAAGGCAGTATTTT. As protein: CAWGGELRPRQYF. Using reference TRBV30 and TRBJ2-3 for the parts outside the CDR3, the full variable domain is SQTIHQWPATLVQPVGSPLSLECTVEGTSNPNLYWYRQAAGRGLQLLFYSVGIGQISSEVPQNLSASRPQDRQFILSSKKLLLSDSGFYLCAWGGELRPRQYFGPGTRLTVL.

J is TRBJ2-7 and V is TRBV29-1; D possibly corresponds to TRBD2 (6 bases). V lost 0 bases, J lost 6 bases, and 15 bases lay in between. This CDR3 spans 14 amino acids. CDR1 SQVTM and CDR2 ANQGSEA come from the germline V gene. DNA of the CDR3: TGCAGCGTTGAAGAAGGCGTGGTGGGGGGCGAGCAGTACTTC. This sequence encodes CSVEEGVVGGEQYF.

The CDR3 is CAIKKTGLNYGYTF. The CDR3, as DNA: TGTGCCATCAAAAAGACAGGCCTTAACTATGGCTACACCTTC. This chain uses TRBV10-3 with TRBJ1-2; weak D call: TRBD1 (6 bases). V lost 7 bases to trimming and J lost 1 base, with 13 bases between them. The CDR3 runs 14 residues. Per the germline V gene, CDR1 is ENHRY and CDR2 is SYGVKD.

The sample holds one count of this clone. The chain links TRBV19 to TRBJ2-3; 8 bases are shared with TRBD1. The CDR3 loop spans 15 amino acids. The germline V gene has CDR1 LNHDA and CDR2 SQIVND (reference sequence). The junction had 14 bases not matched to a gene; V was cut back by 7 bases and J by 8 bases. CDR3 sequence reads: CASTEVGQDYLTQYF. The CDR3 DNA follows: TGTGCCAGTACCGAGGTGGGACAGGATTACCTTACGCAGTATTTT.

CDR3 in amino acids: CASSHGQGYTGELFF. The CDR3 DNA reads as TGTGCCAGTAGCCACGGACAGGGGTATACCGGGGAGCTGTTTTTT. V and J are TRBV19 and TRBJ2-2; 9 nucleotides align to TRBD1. V was clipped by 6 bases and J by 5 bases; unmatched bases: 7. CDR3 size: 15 residues. Germline values: CDR1 LNHDA, CDR2 SQIVND (reference sequence).

The rearrangement uses TRBV5-1 and TRBJ1-1, with D uncertain. Trimming left V 2 bases short and J 8 bases short, with 7 bases between. CDR3 length: 11 amino acids. Germline CDR1 and CDR2: SGHRS and YFSETQ. CDR3 DNA sequence: TGCGCCAGCAGCTTCTCCGGGGAAGCTTTCTTT. This gives the protein CASSFSGEAFF.

The V call is TRBV6-5, the J call TRBJ1-2, with a possible D match to TRBD1 (5 bases). Trimming took 3 bases from V and 4 from J, leaving 15 bases between them. CDR3 length: 15 residues. The germline V gene has CDR1 MNHEY and CDR2 SVGAGI. In nucleotides, the CDR3 is TGTGCCAGCAGTTATAGGTCGGGGGACGGCTATGGCTACACCTTC. The encoded protein is CASSYRSGDGYGYTF.

This chain joins TRBV11-2 and TRBJ1-1; D perhaps matches TRBD1 (6 bases). Germline assignment: CDR1 SGHAT and CDR2 FQNNGV. With 2 bases removed from V and 1 base from J, the gap between germline ends came to 8 bases. There are 14 residues in the CDR3. The CDR3 here is CASSLLDRNTEAFF. The CDR3 nucleotides are TGTGCCAGCAGCTTACTGGACAGGAACACTGAAGCTTTCTTT.

The chain uses TRBV7-8 and TRBJ2-4; TRBD1 is a possible D gene (6 bases). Germline V lookup: CDR1 SGHVS, CDR2 FQNEAQ. The CDR3 loop spans 15 amino acids. Deletions cut 5 bases from V and 8 bases from J, with 19 bases between. CDR3 in amino acids: CASSARGGQVDIQYF. As DNA, the CDR3 is TGTGCCAGCAGCGCCCGAGGGGGACAAGTAGACATTCAGTACTTC. Combining the CDR3 with reference TRBV7-8 and TRBJ2-4 gives the whole variable domain GAGVSQSPRYKVAKRGQDVALRCDPISGHVSLFWYQQALGQGPEFLTYFQNEAQLDKSGLPSDRFFAERPEGSVSTLKIQRTQQEDSAVYLCASSARGGQVDIQYFGAGTRLSVL.